One sample yielded the 19 T cell receptor beta chains listed below, sequenced in a study of shared clonotypes between healthy human individuals. TCRdb's table, derived via immunoSEQ multiplex PCR, lists solely in-frame clones and lacks some. The sample lists around 600,000 clones, about 98% occurring once. Terminally differentiated effector memory CD45RA+ cells were excluded by CCR7 positive selection of CD45RO-negative cells. The sample taken for sequencing was naive CD8+ T cells sorted from blood. Receptor source: a man aged 25-45 years in good health.

The genes are TRBV11-3 and TRBJ1-1; D is perhaps TRBD1 (5 bases). Germline-derived CDR1 and CDR2 are SGHNT and YENEEA. The CDR3 spans 13 residues. Trimming removed 2 bases at V and 6 bases at J, with 10 bases between. The CDR3 spells CASSLQGGPEAFF. DNA of the CDR3: TGTGCCAGCAGCTTACAGGGCGGTCCTGAAGCTTTCTTT.

This chain's CDR3 is CASWATPASEQYF. CDR3 in DNA: TGTGCCAGTTGGGCGACACCAGCCTCCGAGCAGTACTTC. The chain links TRBV27 to TRBJ2-7; D not resolved. Germline CDR1 MNHEY, CDR2 SMNVEV (reference sequence). The CDR3 is 13 amino acids. V was cut by 9 bases and J by 6 bases, with 18 bases left in between.

The CDR3 spells CASSVTQREGYNEQFF. CDR3 DNA sequence: TGTGCCAGCAGCGTAACCCAGCGGGAGGGCTACAATGAGCAGTTCTTC. The chain joins TRBV9 to TRBJ2-1, with 10 positions matching TRBD2. The V gene's germline CDR1 is SGDLS and CDR2 YYNGEE. This CDR3 has 16 amino acids. V lost 1 base and J lost 3; bases outside the gene matches: 4.

The rearrangement joins TRBV9 to TRBJ2-1; a weak D match, TRBD1 (5 bases). V was trimmed by 2 bases and J by 5 bases, leaving 17 bases between them. CDR3 length equals 16 residues. Germline loops: CDR1 SGDLS, CDR2 YYNGEE. As DNA, the CDR3 is TGTGCCAGCAGCGTGGGGTTGGGGCAGGTGAACAATGAGCAGTTCTTC. Translating it yields CASSVGLGQVNNEQFF.

The V and J genes are TRBV13 and TRBJ2-7; D is unclear. The V gene lost 0 bases and the J gene lost 3 bases, with 12 bases spanning the gap. Germline V lookup: CDR1 PRHDT, CDR2 FYEKMQ (reference sequence). There are 15 residues in the CDR3. CDR3 residues: CASSLGPGPNYEQYF. The DNA of the CDR3 is TGTGCCAGCAGCTTAGGCCCCGGACCCAACTACGAGCAGTACTTC.

The chain recombines TRBV9 with TRBJ2-2; 12 bases are shared with TRBD1. V trimming: 4 bases; J trimming: 6 bases; junction bases outside the gene matches: 7. Looked up from germline, CDR1 is SGDLS and CDR2 is YYNGEE. This CDR3 region has 16 residues. CDR3 nucleotide sequence: TGTGCCAGCAGCAGACCGGGACAGGGGGCGCCCGGGGAGCTGTTTTTT. Amino acids: CASSRPGQGAPGELFF. The full variable domain, in which reference TRBV9 and TRBJ2-2 provide the parts outside the CDR3, is DSGVTQTPKHLITATGQRVTLRCSPRSGDLSVYWYQQSLDQGLQFLIQYYNGEERAKGNILERFSAQQFPDLHSELNLSSLELGDSALYFCASSRPGQGAPGELFFGEGSRLTVL.

The chain couples TRBV7-2 to TRBJ2-7; no clear D gene. The length of the CDR3 is 13 residues. Germline V CDR1 and CDR2: SGHTA, FQGNSA. V lost 5 bases and J lost 6, with 14 bases in between. CDR3 amino acids: CASSPVKVLEQYF. CDR3 DNA sequence: TGTGCCAGCAGCCCAGTTAAGGTTCTCGAGCAGTACTTC.

The V call is TRBV7-6, the J call TRBJ2-7; D unresolved. The ends were cut back, 5 bases at V and 1 base at J, with 21 bases in the middle. This CDR3 region has 17 residues. From germline, CDR1 is SGHVS and CDR2 FNYEAQ. This chain's CDR3 is CASSHSREGPLSYEQYF. CDR3 in DNA: TGTGCCAGCAGCCACAGCAGAGAAGGACCACTTTCCTACGAGCAGTACTTC.

The genes are TRBV5-4 and TRBJ2-2, with D unclear. Trimming cost V 5 bases and J 1 base, with 9 bases left between them. CDR1 SGHNT and CDR2 YYREEE come from the germline V gene (reference sequence). The CDR3 totals 14 residues. Written as DNA, the CDR3 is TGTGCCAGCAGTCCAGACTGGAACACCGGGGAGCTGTTTTTT. Translated, it gives CASSPDWNTGELFF. The full variable domain, rest sourced from reference TRBV5-4 and TRBJ2-2, is ETGVTQSPTHLIKTRGQQVTLRCSSQSGHNTVSWYQQALGQGPQFIFQYYREEENGRGNFPPRFSGLQFPNYSSELNVNALELDDSALYLCASSPDWNTGELFFGEGSRLTVL.

V usage is TRBV7-9 and J usage is TRBJ1-1; unclear D gene. The CDR3 has 16 amino acids. V was pared by 2 bases and J by 1 base, with 14 bases between. Looked up from germline, CDR1 is SEHNR and CDR2 is FQNEAQ (reference sequence). The CDR3 DNA reads as TGTGCCAGCAGCTTACGGTCAGTAGGGAGGAACACTGAAGCTTTCTTT. The encoded protein is CASSLRSVGRNTEAFF.

This chain links TRBV7-6 with TRBJ2-1, with 12 bases identical to TRBD2. Germline CDR1 SGHVS, CDR2 FNYEAQ. With 0 bases clipped from V and 6 bases from J, the junction kept 3 bases outside the gene matches. The CDR3 is 16 amino acids. The CDR3 reads CASSLARTSGINEQFF. CDR3 coding DNA: TGTGCCAGCAGCTTAGCACGGACTAGCGGGATCAATGAGCAGTTCTTC.

The chain is built from TRBV23-1 and TRBJ1-1; D unresolved. TRBV23-1 is filed as an ORF, its function uncertain. V was pared by 10 bases and J by 0 bases, with 12 bases between. The CDR3 length is 13 residues. CDR3 sequence reads: CATPGRVNTEAFF. CDR3 sequence (DNA): TGCGCCACCCCCGGGCGGGTGAACACTGAAGCTTTCTTT.

The CDR3 DNA sequence: TGTGCCAGCAGCCCTCGCCCTAGCGGGAGCTCCTACGAGCAGTACTTC. Its translation is CASSPRPSGSSYEQYF. The rearrangement joins TRBV9 to TRBJ2-7; 10 nucleotides agree with TRBD2. With 4 bases clipped from V and 0 bases from J, the junction kept 7 bases outside the gene matches. CDR1 and CDR2 (germline): SGDLS, YYNGEE. This CDR3 contains 16 residues.

The chain carries TRBV29-1 and TRBJ2-1, with TRBD1 matching 10 bases. Germline values: CDR1 SQVTM, CDR2 ANQGSEA. Losses at the gene ends were 5 bases for V and 9 bases for J; bases not matched to a gene: 10. This CDR3 spans 14 amino acids. DNA of the CDR3: TGCAGCGTTACCGGGACAGGGGTTGTGGGTGAGCAGTTCTTC. This sequence encodes CSVTGTGVVGEQFF.

The rearrangement joins TRBV6-5 to TRBJ2-7; tentatively, D is TRBD1 or TRBD2 (6 bases each). This CDR3 is built from 15 residues. Germline CDR1 is MNHEY and CDR2 is SVGAGI. V was trimmed by 0 bases and J by 4 bases, leaving 13 bases between them. CDR3 loop: CASSYSPGAEYEQYF. Written as DNA, the CDR3 is TGTGCCAGCAGTTACTCACCGGGGGCCGAATACGAGCAGTACTTC.

This sequence joins TRBV4-1 and TRBJ1-1; no reliable D call. V was trimmed by 1 base and J by 1 base, leaving 10 bases between them. The length of the CDR3 is 15 residues. CDR1 and CDR2 (germline): MGHRA, YSYEKL. The CDR3 loop reads CASSQVVMGNTEAFF. The CDR3, as DNA: TGCGCCAGCAGCCAAGTAGTAATGGGGAACACTGAAGCTTTCTTT.

This chain joins TRBV27 and TRBJ2-7; 9 bases are a match to TRBD1. J lost 5 bases, V lost 3 bases, and 5 bases had no gene match. Per the germline V gene, CDR1 is MNHEY and CDR2 is SMNVEV (reference sequence). CDR3 length equals 14 residues. CDR3 DNA sequence: TGTGCCAGCAGTTTTTGGGACAGGGCTGACGAGCAGTACTTC. Protein: CASSFWDRADEQYF.

The V and J genes are TRBV19 and TRBJ1-1; a weak D match, TRBD1 (6 bases). V lost 6 bases and J 0 bases, leaving 17 bases between the germline ends. The CDR3 has 16 amino acids. CDR1 and CDR2 (germline): LNHDA, SQIVND (reference sequence). The CDR3 bases are TGTGCCAGTAGCCCCAGACAGGCGCCAGTGAACACTGAAGCTTTCTTT. The encoded protein is CASSPRQAPVNTEAFF.

The chain links TRBV7-9 to TRBJ1-1; weak D call: TRBD1 (6 bases). V was clipped by 5 bases and J by 4 bases, with 14 bases between them. The CDR3 is made up of 14 amino acids. CDR1 and CDR2 (germline): SEHNR, FQNEAQ (reference sequence). The CDR3 nucleotides read TGTGCCAGCAGCACCCCAGGGGTTCGCACTGAAGCTTTCTTT. Encoded protein: CASSTPGVRTEAFF.